The rows below give T cell receptor beta chains drawn from one sample of a study of blood T cell repertoires in COVID-19. Sequencing was performed with immunoSEQ multiplex PCR; in TCRdb, only in-frame clones are kept and a portion is missing. This repertoire shows about 210,000 clones, 80% found once; its top ten account for more than 7%. The sequenced sample was peripheral blood. The receptor set was obtained from a woman aged 70 to 79 with acute or convalescent COVID-19. The CDR3 runs from the conserved cysteine through the conserved F or W. Each record gives: D gene, J gene, CDR3 length, V gene, clone size, CDR3 DNA, CDR3 protein. D genes are given only for firm matches. Not every row has a clone size; where given, it reads once, few, many or a size class.

d_call: .; j_call: TRBJ1-5; cdr3_length: 12; v_call: TRBV2; clone_size: .; cdr3_nt: TGTGCCAGCAGTGACGGTTATCAGCCCCAGCATTTT; cdr3_aa: CASSDGYQPQHF
d_call: .; j_call: TRBJ2-1; cdr3_length: 12; v_call: TRBV29-1; clone_size: once; cdr3_nt: TGCAGCGTTTGGCGGGGCTACAATGAGCAGTTCTTC; cdr3_aa: CSVWRGYNEQFF
d_call: .; j_call: TRBJ1-1; cdr3_length: 13; v_call: TRBV5-6; clone_size: .; cdr3_nt: TGTGCCAGCAGCTCTATGAATTCCATTGAAGCTTTCTTT; cdr3_aa: CASSSMNSIEAFF
d_call: TRBD1; j_call: TRBJ2-7; cdr3_length: 17; v_call: TRBV25-1; clone_size: few; cdr3_nt: TGTGCCAGCAGTGAGAACCCCTCCGGGACAGGAGTGAGAGAGCAGTACTTC; cdr3_aa: CASSENPSGTGVREQYF
d_call: .; j_call: TRBJ2-3; cdr3_length: 13; v_call: TRBV30; clone_size: few; cdr3_nt: TGTGCCTGGAGTGTCAGAGAGGGAGATACGCAGTATTTT; cdr3_aa: CAWSVREGDTQYF
d_call: TRBD1; j_call: TRBJ1-2; cdr3_length: 15; v_call: TRBV18; clone_size: .; cdr3_nt: TGTGCCAGCTCACCAGCCGGACAGGGAGGGTATGGCTACACCTTC; cdr3_aa: CASSPAGQGGYGYTF
d_call: TRBD1; j_call: TRBJ1-6; cdr3_length: 17; v_call: TRBV6-6; clone_size: .; cdr3_nt: TGTGCCAGCAGTCGCGACAGGGGGCTCGCTTATAATTCACCCCTCCACTTT; cdr3_aa: CASSRDRGLAYNSPLHF
d_call: TRBD2; j_call: TRBJ2-3; cdr3_length: 18; v_call: TRBV7-2; clone_size: .; cdr3_nt: TGTGCCAGCAGCTTAGTCGGCCCTTCCGCGGGGGGCGGCGATACGCAGTATTTT; cdr3_aa: CASSLVGPSAGGGDTQYF
d_call: TRBD1; j_call: TRBJ2-2; cdr3_length: 15; v_call: TRBV6-5; clone_size: .; cdr3_nt: TGTGCCAGCAGTTACCAGGGGGCAGGCACCGGGGAGCTGTTTTTT; cdr3_aa: CASSYQGAGTGELFF
d_call: TRBD2; j_call: TRBJ2-3; cdr3_length: 16; v_call: TRBV6-5; clone_size: once; cdr3_nt: TGTGCCAGCAGTTACACTAGCGGGCTAAGCACAGATACGCAGTATTTT; cdr3_aa: CASSYTSGLSTDTQYF